Listed below are T cell receptor beta chains from one sample, sequenced in a study of OX40 agonist ivuxolimab in advanced cancers. Generated by immunoSEQ multiplex PCR, the TCRdb table keeps only in-frame clones and is missing some. The top ten hold approximately 0.85% of the sample, which has over 80,000 clones, 83% seen once. Sample: CD4+ or CD8+ T cells sorted from blood, taken in a trial of the OX40 agonist ivuxolimab. Receptors originate from an adult with an advanced solid tumor such as melanoma, head and neck, liver or kidney cancer. The CDR3 runs from the conserved cysteine through the conserved F or W. D genes are given only for firm matches. Clone size is stated in some rows and not others, as once, few, many or a class when expanded.

cdr3_nt,cdr3_aa,d_call,v_call,clone_size,j_call
TGTGCCAGCAGAAACACCGGACAGGGAAGCACTGAAGCTTTCTTT,CASRNTGQGSTEAFF,TRBD1,TRBV6-5,.,TRBJ1-1
TGTGCCAGCAGCTTAGGCATTAGTGGACTAGCGAGCACAGATACGCAGTATTTT,CASSLGISGLASTDTQYF,TRBD2,TRBV7-9,.,TRBJ2-3
TGTGCCAGCAGTCCAGGACAGCGACCTAACTATGGCTACACCTTC,CASSPGQRPNYGYTF,.,TRBV28,.,TRBJ1-2
TGTGCCAGTAGTCAAACGACAGGGGACTATGGCTACACCTTC,CASSQTTGDYGYTF,TRBD1,TRBV19,.,TRBJ1-2
TGTGCCAGCAGCTTGGCGGAGAGCAACAGTGGCTACACCTTC,CASSLAESNSGYTF,.,TRBV7-9,.,TRBJ1-2
TGCGCCAGCAGCCTGGAAGGAGGGGGAATTCCTGGAAACACCATATATTTT,CASSLEGGGIPGNTIYF,.,TRBV5-1,.,TRBJ1-3
TGTGCCTGGCATGTCTTCTCTGGAAACACCATATATTTT,CAWHVFSGNTIYF,.,TRBV30,few,TRBJ1-3
TGTGCCAGCAGTAGGACTAGCGGGGGAAGAGAGACCCAGTACTTC,CASSRTSGGRETQYF,TRBD2,TRBV2,.,TRBJ2-5
TGCGCCAGCAGCCAACCGGGACAAGGAGGGGAGCTGTTTTTT,CASSQPGQGGELFF,.,TRBV4-1,.,TRBJ2-2
TGTGCCAGTAGTGCCCTAGCGGGGAACGAGCAGTACTTC,CASSALAGNEQYF,TRBD2,TRBV19,.,TRBJ2-7